Described below is a single TCR beta chain sequence and its context. Per the authors' pipeline: Nucleated cell counts were estimated from reference gene primer amplification. Method: immunoSEQ multiplex PCR; TCRdb's copy keeps in-frame clones and lacks some. That table gives V, J and clone size, and the DNA gave D and trimming. The sample holds some 42,000 clones, 89% seen once. The sample is drawn from a study of blood T cell repertoires in COVID-19. Across the whole study: T cells, B-cell-depleted T cells, or PBMCs supplied cDNA or gDNA.

Germline CDR1 MDHEN, CDR2 SYDVKM. Trimming left V 5 bases short and J 3 bases short, with 16 bases between. The CDR3 is 15 amino acids. The TCR originated in a human donor in a cohort sampled during active COVID-19. The chain links TRBV28 to TRBJ1-1; possibly TRBD1 for D (6 bases). The sequencing input was peripheral blood. The CDR3 coding sequence is TGTGCCAGCAGTGAAGGAGGAGGGGGGGACACTGAAGCTTTCTTT. The encoded protein is CASSEGGGGDTEAFF. Filled out from reference TRBV28 and TRBJ1-1, the complete variable domain reads DVKVTQSSRYLVKRTGEKVFLECVQDMDHENMFWYRQDPGLGLRLIYFSYDVKMKEKGDIPEGYSVSREKKERFSLILESASTNQTSMYLCASSEGGGGDTEAFFGQGTRLTVV.